The clone carrying this T cell receptor beta chain was seen a single time. This sample is drawn from a study of blood T cell repertoires in COVID-19. Turning to the study itself: PBMCs, B-cell-depleted T cells, or T cells provided the cDNA or gDNA that made up the material.

The germline CDR1 and CDR2 sequences are MDHEN and SYDVKM. Deletions cut 2 bases from V and 3 bases from J, with 2 bases between. CDR3 size: 12 residues. The data were produced by immunoSEQ multiplex PCR, yet TCRdb's version contains in-frame clones alone and is incomplete. The sample includes over 40,000 clones, 84% of them seen just once. The TCR originated in a human donor in a cohort sampled during active COVID-19. The chain employs TRBV28 and TRBJ2-1; D uncertain. The sample consisted of peripheral blood. For the CDR3, the DNA is TGTGCCAGCAGTTTACTCTACAATGAGCAGTTCTTC. Residues: CASSLLYNEQFF. The full variable domain, rest sourced from reference TRBV28 and TRBJ2-1, is DVKVTQSSRYLVKRTGEKVFLECVQDMDHENMFWYRQDPGLGLRLIYFSYDVKMKEKGDIPEGYSVSREKKERFSLILESASTNQTSMYLCASSLLYNEQFFGPGTRLTVL.